This TCR beta chain was obtained from a study of vaccination and CD4 T cells after COVID-19. The overall study: The cells in question were stimulated using overlapping spike peptides derived from SARS-CoV-2, HCoV-NL63, HCoV-OC43 and HCoV-229E. Control cultures were supplied with a CEFX pool, an HIV-1 Nef pool, or no peptide at all. Overall study findings and caveats: Spike mono-reactive clones accounted for 304 of the 307 vaccine-specific clones found in convalescent patients.

The table lists this clonotype with a few counts. Its antigen remains unidentified. Treatment meaning: roughly 10-day PBMC culture with coronavirus spike peptide pools or control peptides (ViraFEST assay). After expanding antigen-specific T cells with peptide pools, ViraFEST sequenced their TCRs. Researchers used the Oncomine TCR Beta short-read assay to sequence DNA from cultured CD4+ T cells. From the PCR reads, TCRdb called clonotypes with MiXCR, one entry per CDR3 protein. The sample holds some 16,000 distinct CDR3 sequences, about a third seen once. V lost 5 bases, J lost 2 bases, and 8 bases stayed unmatched. The CDR3 is made up of 15 amino acids. From germline, CDR1 is SGHTA and CDR2 FQGNSA.

This receptor was identified in a human donor who received a COVID-19 vaccine. The specimen was CD4+ T cells from blood, cultured in vitro, collected before SARS-CoV-2 vaccination. V usage is TRBV7-2 and J usage is TRBJ2-5; 7 positions match TRBD1. As DNA, the CDR3 is TGTGCCAGCAGCCTCCACAGGGGAGAACAAGAGACCCAGTACTTC. It codes for CASSLHRGEQETQYF. Full variable domain (missing parts from reference TRBV7-2 and TRBJ2-5): GAGVSQSPSNKVTEKGKDVELRCDPISGHTALYWYRQSLGQGLEFLIYFQGNSAPDKSGLPSDRFSAERTGGSVSTLTIQRTQQEDSAVYLCASSLHRGEQETQYFGPGTRLLVL.